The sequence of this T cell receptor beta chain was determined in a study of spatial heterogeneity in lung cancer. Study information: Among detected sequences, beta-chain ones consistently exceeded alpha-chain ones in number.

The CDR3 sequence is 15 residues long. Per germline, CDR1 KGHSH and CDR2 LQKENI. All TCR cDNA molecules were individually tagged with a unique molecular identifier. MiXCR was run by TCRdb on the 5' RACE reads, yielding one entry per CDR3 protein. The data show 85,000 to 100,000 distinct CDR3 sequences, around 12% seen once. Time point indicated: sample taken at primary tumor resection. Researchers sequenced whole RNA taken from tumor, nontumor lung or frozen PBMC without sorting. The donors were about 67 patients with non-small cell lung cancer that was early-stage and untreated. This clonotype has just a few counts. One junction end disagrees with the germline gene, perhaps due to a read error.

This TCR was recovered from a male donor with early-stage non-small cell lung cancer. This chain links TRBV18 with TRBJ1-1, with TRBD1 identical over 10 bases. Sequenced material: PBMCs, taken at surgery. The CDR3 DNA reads TGTGCCAGCTCATCTAGCCAAGAGACAGGGGGCGCGGTGCTCTTT. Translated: CASSSSQETGGAVLF.